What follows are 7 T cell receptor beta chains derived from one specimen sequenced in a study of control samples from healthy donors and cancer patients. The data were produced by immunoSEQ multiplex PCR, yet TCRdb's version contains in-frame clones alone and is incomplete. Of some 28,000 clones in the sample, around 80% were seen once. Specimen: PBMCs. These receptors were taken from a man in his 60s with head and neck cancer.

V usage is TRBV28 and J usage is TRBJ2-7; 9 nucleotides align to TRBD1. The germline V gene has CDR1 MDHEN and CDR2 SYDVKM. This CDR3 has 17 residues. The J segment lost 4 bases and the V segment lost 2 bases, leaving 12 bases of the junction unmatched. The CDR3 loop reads CASSLVPPGQGWYEQYF. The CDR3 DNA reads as TGTGCCAGCAGTTTAGTTCCCCCGGGACAGGGATGGTACGAGCAGTACTTC.

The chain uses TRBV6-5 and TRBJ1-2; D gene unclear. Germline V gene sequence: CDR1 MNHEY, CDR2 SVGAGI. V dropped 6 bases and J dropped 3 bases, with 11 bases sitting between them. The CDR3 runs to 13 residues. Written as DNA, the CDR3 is TGTGCCAGCAGGCAGGAGGGATACTATGGCTACACCTTC. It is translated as CASRQEGYYGYTF.

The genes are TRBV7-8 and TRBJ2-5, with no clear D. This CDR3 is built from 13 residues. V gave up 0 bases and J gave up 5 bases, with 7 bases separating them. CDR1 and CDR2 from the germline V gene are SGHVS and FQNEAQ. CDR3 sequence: CASSLATAETQYF. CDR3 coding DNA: TGTGCCAGCAGCTTAGCCACAGCGGAGACCCAGTACTTC.

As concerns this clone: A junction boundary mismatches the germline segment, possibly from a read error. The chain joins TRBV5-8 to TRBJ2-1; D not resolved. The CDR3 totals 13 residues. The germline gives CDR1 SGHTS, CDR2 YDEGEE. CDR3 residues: CASSYLLGNEQFF. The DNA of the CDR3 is TGTGCCAGCAGCTACCTACTTGGTAATGAACAGTTCTTC.

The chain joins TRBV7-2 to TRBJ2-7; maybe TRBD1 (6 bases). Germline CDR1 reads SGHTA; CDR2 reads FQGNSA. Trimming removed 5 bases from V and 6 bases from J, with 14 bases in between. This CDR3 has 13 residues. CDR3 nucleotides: TGTGCCAGCAGCCCAGGGGTGGTCAGCGAGCAGTACTTC. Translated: CASSPGVVSEQYF.

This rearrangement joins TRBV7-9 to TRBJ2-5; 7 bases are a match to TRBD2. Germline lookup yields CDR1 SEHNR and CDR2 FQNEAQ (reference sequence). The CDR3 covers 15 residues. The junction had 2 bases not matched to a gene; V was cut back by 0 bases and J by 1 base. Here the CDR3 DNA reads TGTGCCAGCAGCTTAGCGTCGGGAGGCCAAGAGACCCAGTACTTC. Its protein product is CASSLASGGQETQYF. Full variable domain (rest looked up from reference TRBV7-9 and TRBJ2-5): DTGVSQNPRHKITKRGQNVTFRCDPISEHNRLYWYRQTLGQGPEFLTYFQNEAQLEKSRLLSDRFSAERPKGSFSTLEIQRTEQGDSAMYLCASSLASGGQETQYFGPGTRLLVL.

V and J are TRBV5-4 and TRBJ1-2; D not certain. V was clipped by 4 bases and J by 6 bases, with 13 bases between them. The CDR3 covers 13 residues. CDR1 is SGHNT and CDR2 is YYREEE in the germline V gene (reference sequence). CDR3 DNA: TGTGCCAGCAGCGGGCCTCTGCGGGATGGCTACACCTTC. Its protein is CASSGPLRDGYTF.